Below are 3 T cell receptor beta chains sequenced from a single sample in a study of blood T cell repertoires in COVID-19. TCRdb's table, derived via immunoSEQ multiplex PCR, lists solely in-frame clones and lacks some. The sample records 20,000 to 25,000 clones, around 90% being singletons. Sequenced: peripheral blood. The receptor source for this set is a man in his 70s in a cohort sampled during active COVID-19.

V gene TRBV11-2 combines with J gene TRBJ2-1; TRBD2 matches 9 bases. V shed 0 bases, J shed 9 bases, and the junction held 12 bases outside the gene matches. Germline V CDR1 and CDR2: SGHAT, FQNNGV. The CDR3 has 17 residues. The CDR3 DNA is TGTGCCAGCAGCTTAGATAGGGATAGCGGGAGTATTGGTGAGCAGTTCTTC. Encoded protein: CASSLDRDSGSIGEQFF.

The chain links TRBV10-1 to TRBJ1-3, with 8 bases that match TRBD1. The germline V gene encodes CDR1 WNHNN and CDR2 SYGVQD (reference sequence). V was clipped by 6 bases and J by 0 bases; unmatched bases: 19. The CDR3 totals 20 residues. In nucleotides, the CDR3 is TGCGCCAGCAGGGCCGGGGACAGGAGGAGGGGGATTCTCTCTGGAAACACCATATATTTT. This encodes CASRAGDRRRGILSGNTIYF.

The chain uses TRBV7-9 and TRBJ1-1, with D uncertain. V was pared by 5 bases and J by 4 bases, with 17 bases between. This CDR3 has 15 amino acids. Germline V lookup: CDR1 SEHNR, CDR2 FQNEAQ (reference sequence). CDR3 bases: TGTGCCAGCAGCCCAGGAGGCGGTGCCAGCACTGAAGCTTTCTTT. Translation: CASSPGGGASTEAFF.